What follows are 23 T cell receptor beta chains derived from one specimen sequenced in a study of T cell clones after liver transplantation. Profiling relied on immunoSEQ multiplex PCR, and the TCRdb table lists in-frame clones only, not all of them. There are 90,000 to 120,000 clones in the sample; around 86% occur only once, and around 0.94% lies in the top ten. The specimen was CD4+ T cells from blood, collected before liver transplant. Every receptor here comes from a human donor who received a liver transplant.

The chain carries TRBV5-4 and TRBJ2-7; 9 bases line up with TRBD2. CDR3 length: 16 amino acids. After removal of 4 bases from V and 4 bases from J, the junction contained 12 bases not matched to a gene. Germline V gene sequence: CDR1 SGHNT, CDR2 YYREEE (reference sequence). The CDR3 DNA reads as TGTGCCAGCAGCGCCACCACGGGACTAGCAATATACGAGCAGTACTTC. Its protein is CASSATTGLAIYEQYF.

The CDR3 DNA reads TGTGCCACAAGACAGGGGTCCTACGAGCAGTACTTC. Protein: CATRQGSYEQYF. The genes are TRBV27 and TRBJ2-7; 8 bases fit TRBD1. V shed 10 bases and J 1 base; nucleotides not matched to a gene: 3. CDR3 length equals 12 residues. The germline CDR1 and CDR2 sequences are MNHEY and SMNVEV (reference sequence).

The chain uses TRBV7-6 and TRBJ2-5, with D possibly called TRBD1 or TRBD2 (5 bases each). The CDR3 loop spans 15 amino acids. CDR1 is SGHVS, CDR2 FNYEAQ, per germline. Trimming stripped 1 base from V and 4 bases from J, with 13 bases between. The CDR3 DNA reads TGTGCCAGCAGCTTAGAAGTGGGGGTGCGAGAGACCCAGTACTTC. Amino acid sequence: CASSLEVGVRETQYF.

The chain employs TRBV9 and TRBJ2-3, with 10 nucleotides matching TRBD1. Trimming took 7 bases from V and 0 from J; bases not matched to a gene: 5. CDR3 size: 15 residues. CDR1 is SGDLS, CDR2 YYNGEE, per germline. The CDR3 is CASGGTGASTDTQYF. CDR3 DNA: TGTGCCAGCGGAGGGACAGGGGCTAGCACAGATACGCAGTATTTT. Variable domain in full (rest from reference TRBV9 and TRBJ2-3): DSGVTQTPKHLITATGQRVTLRCSPRSGDLSVYWYQQSLDQGLQFLIQYYNGEERAKGNILERFSAQQFPDLHSELNLSSLELGDSALYFCASGGTGASTDTQYFGPGTRLTVL.

The V gene is TRBV7-9, the J gene TRBJ1-1; tentatively, D is TRBD1 (5 bases). The CDR3 extends over 13 amino acids. Trimming left V 5 bases short and J 5 bases short, with 12 bases between. Germline V gives CDR1 SEHNR, CDR2 FQNEAQ (reference sequence). This chain's CDR3 is CASSRDPRTEAFF. CDR3 coding DNA: TGTGCCAGCAGCCGGGACCCTCGAACTGAAGCTTTCTTT.

The sample holds a few counts of this clone. The rearrangement links TRBV7-3 to TRBJ1-2; D is uncertain. Trimming pared 5 bases from V and 8 bases from J, leaving 15 bases between. The CDR3 length is 13 residues. Per the germline V gene, CDR1 is SGHTA and CDR2 is FQGTGA. The CDR3 is CASSPSEIGGYTF. The CDR3 bases are TGTGCCAGCAGCCCAAGTGAAATAGGAGGCTACACCTTC.

The chain employs TRBV29-1 and TRBJ1-2; D is unresolved. The V end was cut by 5 bases, the J end by 6 bases, with 10 bases between. Germline CDR1 and CDR2: SQVTM and ANQGSEA. CDR3 length: 11 amino acids. The CDR3 sequence is CSVPKPDGYTF. The CDR3, as DNA: TGCAGCGTTCCGAAGCCGGATGGCTACACCTTC.

The genes are TRBV5-8 and TRBJ2-1, with 7 bases that match TRBD1. The CDR3 totals 17 residues. Germline-derived CDR1 and CDR2 are SGHTS and YDEGEE. J lost 4 bases, V lost 4 bases, and 14 bases had no gene match. As DNA, the CDR3 is TGTGCCAGCAGCCCAGAGACAGGGACGGATTTATACAATGAGCAGTTCTTC. Its protein is CASSPETGTDLYNEQFF.

CDR3 sequence: CASSVVADTQYF. In nucleotides, the CDR3 is TGTGCCAGCAGTGTAGTGGCAGATACGCAGTATTTT. The V gene is TRBV2, the J gene TRBJ2-3; D gene unclear. CDR1 is SNHLY and CDR2 is FYNNEI in the germline V gene. V lost 4 bases, J lost 4 bases, and 6 bases lay in between. The CDR3 length is 12 residues.

This clone was seen a handful of times. CDR3 sequence reads: CASSTQGANQPQHF. The CDR3 bases are TGTGCCAGTAGTACCCAGGGGGCCAATCAGCCCCAGCATTTT. The chain uses TRBV19 and TRBJ1-5; 8 bases are a match to TRBD1. Germline CDR1 is LNHDA and CDR2 is SQIVND (reference sequence). The CDR3 has 14 residues. The V segment lost 4 bases and the J segment 3 bases; nucleotides outside the gene matches: 2. The full variable domain, completed using reference TRBV19 and TRBJ1-5, is DGGITQSPKYLFRKEGQNVTLSCEQNLNHDAMYWYRQDPGQGLRLIYYSQIVNDFQKGDIAEGYSVSREKKESFPLTVTSAQKNPTAFYLCASSTQGANQPQHFGDGTRLSIL.

The chain couples TRBV29-1 to TRBJ1-1; a possible D gene is TRBD1 (6 bases). The germline CDR1 and CDR2 sequences are SQVTM and ANQGSEA. CDR3 length equals 14 residues. The V end lost 4 bases, the J end lost 4 bases, and 16 bases lay between the germline ends. The DNA of the CDR3 is TGCAGCGTTGTAGTAGGACAGTCCGCCACTGAAGCTTTCTTT. Translated, it gives CSVVVGQSATEAFF.

This rearrangement joins TRBV10-3 to TRBJ1-2; TRBD1 agrees at 7 bases. From germline, CDR1 is ENHRY and CDR2 SYGVKD. Trimming took 2 bases from V and 4 from J; bases not matched to a gene: 4. The CDR3 is 14 amino acids. CDR3 sequence reads: CAISEGQVLYGYTF. In DNA, the CDR3 is TGTGCCATCAGTGAGGGACAGGTTCTCTATGGCTACACCTTC.

The chain employs TRBV19 and TRBJ1-2; D is uncertain. V lost 5 bases and J 7 bases, leaving 8 bases between the germline ends. The CDR3 runs to 11 residues. In germline, CDR1 is LNHDA, CDR2 SQIVND (reference sequence). In DNA, the CDR3 is TGTGCCAGTAGTTGGGAAAGTGGCTACACCTTC. This encodes CASSWESGYTF.

V is TRBV6-5 and J is TRBJ2-1, with D possibly matching TRBD1 (6 bases). The CDR3 runs to 14 residues. Germline values: CDR1 MNHEY, CDR2 SVGAGI. With 0 bases removed from V and 7 bases from J, the gap between germline ends came to 10 bases. CDR3 sequence reads: CASSYSDRMNEQFF. The DNA for the CDR3 is TGTGCCAGCAGTTACTCCGACAGGATGAATGAGCAGTTCTTC.

The sample holds a few counts of this clone. The chain uses TRBV12-5 and TRBJ2-2; D unclear. Trimming left V 6 bases short and J 6 bases short, with 8 bases between. The CDR3 runs 12 residues. Germline V gene sequence: CDR1 LGHNT, CDR2 FRNRAP. As DNA, the CDR3 is TGTGCTAGTGGCCCCAGGTCCGGGGAGCTGTTTTTT. Its translation is CASGPRSGELFF.

This clone was recorded only once. The chain joins TRBV6-4 to TRBJ2-1, with a possible D match to TRBD1 (7 bases). The length of the CDR3 is 13 residues. Germline V gene lookup returns CDR1 MRHNA and CDR2 SNTAGT. The germline V and J ends were trimmed by 3 bases and 13 bases, with 16 bases remaining between them. CDR3 bases: TGTGCCAGCAGTGATGGCAGGGGGGCCTTCCAGTTCTTC. Protein: CASSDGRGAFQFF.

V is TRBV7-2 and J is TRBJ2-1, with unresolved D. Germline lookup yields CDR1 SGHTA and CDR2 FQGNSA. Trimming left V 1 base short and J 9 bases short, with 7 bases between. The length of the CDR3 is 12 residues. CDR3 in amino acids: CASSLDNPEQFF. For the CDR3, the DNA is TGTGCCAGCAGCTTAGATAATCCTGAGCAGTTCTTC.

This chain links TRBV11-3 with TRBJ2-3; D is perhaps TRBD1 (5 bases). This CDR3 is built from 16 residues. V was cut by 1 base and J by 5 bases, with 16 bases left in between. CDR1 SGHNT and CDR2 YENEEA come from the germline V gene. This CDR3 reads CASSLGIAQGQDTQYF. The CDR3 coding sequence is TGTGCCAGCAGCTTAGGGATAGCTCAAGGACAAGATACGCAGTATTTT.

The V and J genes are TRBV29-1 and TRBJ1-1; D possibly corresponds to TRBD1 (5 bases). The CDR3 totals 12 residues. Looked up from germline, CDR1 is SQVTM and CDR2 is ANQGSEA. Written as DNA, the CDR3 is TGCAGGGTCCTGGGGGGAGACACTGAAGCTTTCTTT. This sequence encodes CRVLGGDTEAFF.

This chain links TRBV9 with TRBJ2-2; D might be TRBD2 (5 bases). CDR1 is SGDLS, CDR2 YYNGEE, per germline. The CDR3 loop spans 19 amino acids. Trimming took off 0 bases at V and 1 base at J, with 19 bases between the two ends. The CDR3 region is CASSVGGGGRSLNTGELFF. In nucleotides, the CDR3 is TGTGCCAGCAGCGTAGGCGGAGGAGGACGGAGCTTGAACACCGGGGAGCTGTTTTTT.

The gene calls are TRBV18 and TRBJ1-1; 7 bases are a match to TRBD1. This CDR3 spans 17 amino acids. The germline CDR1 and CDR2 sequences are KGHSH and LQKENI. The junction had 11 bases not matched to a gene; V was cut back by 0 bases and J by 4 bases. The CDR3 bases are TGTGCCAGCTCACCACCTGTTTGGAGACAGGGAGCCACTGAAGCTTTCTTT. As protein: CASSPPVWRQGATEAFF. Supplemented by reference TRBV18 and TRBJ1-1, the full variable domain reads NAGVMQNPRHLVRRRGQEARLRCSPMKGHSHVYWYRQLPEEGLKFMVYLQKENIIDESGMPKERFSAEFPKEGPSILRIQQVVRGDSAAYFCASSPPVWRQGATEAFFGQGTRLTVV.

This clone occurred a few times. J is TRBJ1-5 and V is TRBV18; D is unclear. The CDR3 is made up of 13 amino acids. Trimming took 4 bases from V and 4 from J, leaving 8 bases between them. Germline V gene data show CDR1 as KGHSH and CDR2 as LQKENI. The CDR3 loop reads CASSQGNNQPQHF. Written as DNA, the CDR3 is TGTGCCAGCTCACAGGGAAATAATCAGCCCCAGCATTTT. The full variable domain, rest sourced from reference TRBV18 and TRBJ1-5, is NAGVMQNPRHLVRRRGQEARLRCSPMKGHSHVYWYRQLPEEGLKFMVYLQKENIIDESGMPKERFSAEFPKEGPSILRIQQVVRGDSAAYFCASSQGNNQPQHFGDGTRLSIL.

The chain carries TRBV5-6 and TRBJ2-2; D may be TRBD2 (6 bases). The CDR3 contains 15 residues. V gave up 4 bases and J gave up 0 bases, with 10 bases separating them. The germline V gene has CDR1 SGHDT and CDR2 YYEEEE. The CDR3 bases are TGTGCCAGCAGCCGGGGGACGTCGAACACCGGGGAGCTGTTTTTT. Translated, it gives CASSRGTSNTGELFF.